This T cell receptor (beta chain) originates from a study of shared clonotypes between healthy human individuals. On the study more broadly: In total, the donors were a couple of women and a few men aged 18 to 49. General study findings and limits: Clonotypes that were shared across four donors made up approximately 5.1% of naive CD4 clonotypes. The researchers took only blood, and tissue repertoires probably look different.

Per germline, CDR1 SEHNR and CDR2 FQNEAQ (reference sequence). The CDR3 loop spans 12 amino acids. With respect to this clone: Its antigen is not identified. Its ends do not fully match the called genes, so a read error is possible.

The authors' processing: ImmunoSEQ junction-only sequences lacked quality scores, so their filtering differed. Using immunoSEQ multiplex PCR, the repertoire was profiled, and TCRdb retains in-frame clones only, with some absent. V and J calls and clone size are copied from that table; D and trimming were computed from the DNA. The repertoire has 1.6 million or so clones, approximately 98.5% of them found once; the top ten carry approximately 0.4%. The rearrangement links TRBV7-9 to TRBJ2-7, with 7 bases matching TRBD1. Specimen: naive CD4+ T cells sorted from blood. As for subset: CD45RA+ positively selected. This sequence originates from a man between 25 and 39 years old in good health. The CDR3 spells CASSREDRVASF. In nucleotides, the CDR3 is TGTGCCAGCAGCCGAGAAGACAGGGTAGCTAGCTTC.